This TCR beta chain was documented in a study of T-cell memory formation after mild COVID-19. This clonotype was counted ten times or more. MiXCR was run by TCRdb on the 5' RACE reads, yielding one entry per CDR3 protein. The top ten clones hold roughly 25% of a sample with roughly 300,000 distinct CDR3 sequences, roughly 17% of them seen once. Per germline, CDR1 SGHVS and CDR2 FQNEAQ. Trimming cost V 7 bases and J 4 bases, with 15 bases left between them. The CDR3 spans 14 residues. The specimen sequenced was PBMCs or a T cell subset sorted from them (not recorded which). The TCR sequence derives from a man between 18 and 29 years old who had mild COVID-19 (a few samples of this study predate the infection). Cell type and time point are not known. The chain recombines TRBV7-8 with TRBJ2-3, with D perhaps TRBD1 (6 bases). The CDR3 is CASTTGLFSDTQYF. In DNA, the CDR3 is TGTGCCAGCACCACAGGGCTCTTCTCAGATACGCAGTATTTT. Full variable domain (outside the CDR3, taken from reference TRBV7-8 and TRBJ2-3): GAGVSQSPRYKVAKRGQDVALRCDPISGHVSLFWYQQALGQGPEFLTYFQNEAQLDKSGLPSDRFFAERPEGSVSTLKIQRTQQEDSAVYLCASTTGLFSDTQYFGPGTRLTVL.